This TCR beta chain was found in a study of beta chain features in type 1 diabetes. Study-wide findings and caveats: Shortening that was moderate but significant affected the TCRB CDR3s of Type 1 diabetes patients in all four CD4+ subsets. The naive, central memory and Treg TCRB repertoires of patients appeared to be more similar to one another than those of healthy donors.

A few counts support this clone. Antigen specificity is unknown. CDR3 size: 15 residues. Expressed TCRB transcripts were sequenced after all isolated RNA was converted to cDNA. Profiling relied on immunoSEQ multiplex PCR, and the TCRdb table lists in-frame clones only, not all of them. The data show over 120,000 clones, around 9.3% seen once. Once sorted, every population was more than 95% pure. This rearrangement joins TRBV21-1 to TRBJ1-1. TRBV21-1 corresponds to a pseudogene. Sequences were obtained from naive CD4+ T cells from blood. The clonotype was recovered from a man younger than 30 in good health. The CDR3 reads CASSKGKGGATEAFF. The CDR3, as DNA: TGTGCCAGCAGCAAAGGGAAGGGGGGGGCAACTGAAGCTTTCTTT.